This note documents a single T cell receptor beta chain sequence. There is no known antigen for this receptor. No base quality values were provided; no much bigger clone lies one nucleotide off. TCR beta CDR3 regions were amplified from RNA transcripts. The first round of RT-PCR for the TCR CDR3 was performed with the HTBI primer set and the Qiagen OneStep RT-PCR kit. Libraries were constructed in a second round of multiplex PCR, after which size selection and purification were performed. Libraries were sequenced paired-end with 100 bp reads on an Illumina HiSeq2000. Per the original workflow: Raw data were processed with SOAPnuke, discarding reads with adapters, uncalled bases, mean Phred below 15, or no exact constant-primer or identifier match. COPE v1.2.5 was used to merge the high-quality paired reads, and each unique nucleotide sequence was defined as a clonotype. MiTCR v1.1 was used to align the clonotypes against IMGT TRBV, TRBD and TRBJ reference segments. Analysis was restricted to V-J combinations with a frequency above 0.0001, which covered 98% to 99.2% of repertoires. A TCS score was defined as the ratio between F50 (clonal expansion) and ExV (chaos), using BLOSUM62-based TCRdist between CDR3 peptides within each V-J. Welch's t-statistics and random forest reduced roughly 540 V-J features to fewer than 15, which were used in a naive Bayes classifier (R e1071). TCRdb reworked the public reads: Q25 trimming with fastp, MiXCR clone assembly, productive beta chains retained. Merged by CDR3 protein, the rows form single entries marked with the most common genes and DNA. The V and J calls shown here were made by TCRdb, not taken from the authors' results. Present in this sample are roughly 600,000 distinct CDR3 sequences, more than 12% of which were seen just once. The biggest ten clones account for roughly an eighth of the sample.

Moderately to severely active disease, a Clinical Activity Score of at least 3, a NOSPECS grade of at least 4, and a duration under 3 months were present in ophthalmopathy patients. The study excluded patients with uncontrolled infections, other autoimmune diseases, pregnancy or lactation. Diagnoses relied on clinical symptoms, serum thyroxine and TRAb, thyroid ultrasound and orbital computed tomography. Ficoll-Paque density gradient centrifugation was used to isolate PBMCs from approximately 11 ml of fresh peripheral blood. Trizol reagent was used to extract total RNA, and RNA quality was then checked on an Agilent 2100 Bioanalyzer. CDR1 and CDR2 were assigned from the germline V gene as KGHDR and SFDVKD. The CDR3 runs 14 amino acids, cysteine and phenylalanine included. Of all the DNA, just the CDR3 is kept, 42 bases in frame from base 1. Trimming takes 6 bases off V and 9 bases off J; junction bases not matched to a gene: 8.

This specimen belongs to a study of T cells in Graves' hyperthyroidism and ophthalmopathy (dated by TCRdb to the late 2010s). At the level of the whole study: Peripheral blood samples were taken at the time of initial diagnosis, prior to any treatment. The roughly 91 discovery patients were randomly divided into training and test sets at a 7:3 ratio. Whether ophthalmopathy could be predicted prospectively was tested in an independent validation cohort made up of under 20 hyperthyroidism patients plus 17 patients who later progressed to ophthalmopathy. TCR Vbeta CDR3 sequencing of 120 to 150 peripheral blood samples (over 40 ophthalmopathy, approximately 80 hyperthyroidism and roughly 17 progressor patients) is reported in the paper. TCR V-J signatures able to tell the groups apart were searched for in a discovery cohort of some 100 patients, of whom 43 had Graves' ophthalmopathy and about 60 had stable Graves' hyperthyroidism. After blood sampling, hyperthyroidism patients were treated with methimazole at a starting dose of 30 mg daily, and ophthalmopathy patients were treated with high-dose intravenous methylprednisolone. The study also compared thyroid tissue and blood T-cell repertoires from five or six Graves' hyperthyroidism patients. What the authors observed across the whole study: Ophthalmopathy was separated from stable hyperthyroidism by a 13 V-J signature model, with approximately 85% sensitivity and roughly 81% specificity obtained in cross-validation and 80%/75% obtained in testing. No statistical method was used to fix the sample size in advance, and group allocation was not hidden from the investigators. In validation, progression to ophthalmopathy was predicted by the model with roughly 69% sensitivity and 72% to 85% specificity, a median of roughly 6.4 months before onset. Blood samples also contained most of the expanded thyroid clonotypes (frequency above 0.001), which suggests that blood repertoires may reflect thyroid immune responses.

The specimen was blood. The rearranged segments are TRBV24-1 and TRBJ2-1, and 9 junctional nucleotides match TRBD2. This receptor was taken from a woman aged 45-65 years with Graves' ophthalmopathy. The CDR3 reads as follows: CATSLASGISEQFF. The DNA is TGTGCCACCAGTTTAGCTAGCGGGATTAGTGAGCAGTTCTTC.